This entry features one T cell receptor (beta chain) sequence. TCRdb reanalysed the RT-PCR reads using MiXCR and keeps one entry per CDR3 protein. This table holds fewer than 180,000 distinct CDR3 sequences, approximately 40% found once. This specimen comes from a study of patients and donors after allogeneic stem cell transplantation. This CDR3 spans 12 amino acids. The V end lost 8 bases, the J end lost 5 bases, and 11 bases lay between the germline ends. Germline V gene sequence: CDR1 SEHNR, CDR2 FQNEAQ (reference sequence). This receptor was obtained from a human donor who was either an allogeneic HSCT recipient or a stem cell or donor lymphocyte infusion donor (not recorded which). It is not recorded whose cells these are; they may come from a transplant donor. Sequencing used blood, either unsorted or a sorted T cell fraction (not recorded which). The rearrangement uses TRBV7-9 and TRBJ2-3, with no clear D. Written as DNA, the CDR3 is TGTGCCAGCGGAGCATCCGGAGATACGCAGTATTTT. This codes for CASGASGDTQYF.